The 17 T cell receptor beta chains presented below share a single source sample, sequenced in a study of shared clonotypes between healthy human individuals. Clones were sequenced by immunoSEQ multiplex PCR, and TCRdb holds only the in-frame ones, with some missing. This sample has 2 million to 2.5 million clones, with around 95% found just once. The source material was naive CD4+ T cells sorted from blood. The subset: CD45RA+ positively selected. The receptor set was obtained from a man younger than 35 in good health.

The gene calls are TRBV18 and TRBJ2-7, with TRBD2 matching 8 bases. CDR3 size: 15 residues. Germline trimming cut 8 bases from V and 3 bases from J; bases unmatched to any gene: 12. Germline V gene lookup returns CDR1 KGHSH and CDR2 LQKENI. CDR3 amino acids: CASTRSRGGNYEQYF. The CDR3 nucleotides read TGTGCCAGCACACGGTCCCGGGGGGGAAACTACGAGCAGTACTTC.

V gene TRBV28 combines with J gene TRBJ2-4, with D perhaps TRBD2 (5 bases). Trimming stripped 3 bases from V and 9 bases from J, with 9 bases between. This CDR3 has 12 residues. Germline lookup yields CDR1 MDHEN and CDR2 SYDVKM. The CDR3: CASSLDRGIQYF. The CDR3 DNA reads as TGTGCCAGCAGTTTGGACCGGGGCATTCAGTACTTC.

The chain uses TRBV27 and TRBJ1-1; no clear D gene. Germline values: CDR1 MNHEY, CDR2 SMNVEV (reference sequence). The CDR3 is 15 residues long. The V and J ends lost 4 bases and 1 base respectively, with 13 bases between them. CDR3 residues: CASSSLSTQNTEAFF. For the CDR3, the DNA is TGTGCCAGCAGTTCCCTCTCTACGCAGAACACTGAAGCTTTCTTT.

The chain joins TRBV6-6 to TRBJ2-7, with D perhaps TRBD2 (5 bases). The ends were cut back, 2 bases at V and 0 bases at J, with 8 bases in the middle. The CDR3 is 14 residues long. CDR1 and CDR2 from the germline V gene are MNHNY and SVGAGI (reference sequence). This CDR3 reads CASSYRETSYEQYF. The CDR3, as DNA: TGTGCCAGCAGTTACCGGGAAACCTCCTACGAGCAGTACTTC.

The chain links TRBV18 to TRBJ2-7; perhaps TRBD1 as D (5 bases). The CDR3 is made up of 15 amino acids. The V gene lost 3 bases and the J gene lost 2 bases, with 14 bases spanning the gap. CDR1 and CDR2 from the germline V gene are KGHSH and LQKENI. The DNA of the CDR3 is TGTGCCAGCTCACCGTCCATTGGACACCCCTACGAGCAGTACTTC. Encoded protein: CASSPSIGHPYEQYF.

The rearrangement joins TRBV4-3 to TRBJ2-2, with a possible D match to TRBD2 (6 bases). V was pared by 0 bases and J by 3 bases, with 11 bases between. Germline lookup yields CDR1 LGHNA and CDR2 YSLEER. The CDR3 loop spans 16 amino acids. The CDR3 protein is CASSQEKGGDTGELFF. CDR3 in DNA: TGCGCCAGCAGCCAAGAGAAAGGAGGGGACACCGGGGAGCTGTTTTTT.

This clone appeared once. J is TRBJ2-5 and V is TRBV9; perhaps TRBD2 as D (6 bases). Trimming took 0 bases from V and 5 from J, leaving 8 bases between them. Germline assignment: CDR1 SGDLS and CDR2 YYNGEE. This CDR3 has 13 amino acids. The CDR3 reads CASSVAAGETQYF. In DNA form, the CDR3 reads TGTGCCAGCAGCGTAGCGGCGGGGGAGACCCAGTACTTC.

This sequence joins TRBV6-1 and TRBJ2-7, with 15 bases aligning to TRBD2. Losses at the gene ends were 1 base for V and 1 base for J; bases not matched to a gene: 2. CDR1 MNHNS and CDR2 SASEGT come from the germline V gene. The CDR3 extends over 17 amino acids. The CDR3 bases are TGTGCCAGCAGTGAAGGGACTAGCGGGAGGGGATCCTACGAGCAGTACTTC. This codes for CASSEGTSGRGSYEQYF.

This clone was counted once. The chain employs TRBV18 and TRBJ1-6; D is undetermined. This CDR3 spans 13 amino acids. V was cut by 6 bases and J by 9 bases, with 12 bases left in between. Germline CDR1 reads KGHSH; CDR2 reads LQKENI. CDR3 sequence reads: CASSEDMSSPLHF. The CDR3 nucleotides read TGTGCCAGCTCCGAGGATATGAGTTCACCCCTCCACTTT.

This chain links TRBV5-4 with TRBJ2-7; D might be TRBD2 (7 bases). The CDR3 contains 15 residues. Germline V gene sequence: CDR1 SGHNT, CDR2 YYREEE (reference sequence). V lost 0 bases, J lost 2 bases, and 12 bases lay in between. CDR3 protein: CASSLALGGPYEQYF. Here the CDR3 DNA reads TGTGCCAGCAGCTTGGCCCTGGGGGGGCCCTACGAGCAGTACTTC.

This chain links TRBV6-6 with TRBJ1-4; TRBD1 matches at 8 bases. The CDR3 totals 14 residues. The germline gives CDR1 MNHNY, CDR2 SVGAGI (reference sequence). V gave up 6 bases and J gave up 0 bases; unmatched junction bases: 0. CDR3 sequence reads: CASRTGATNEKLFF. The DNA for the CDR3 is TGTGCCAGCAGGACAGGGGCAACTAATGAAAAACTGTTTTTT.

This clone showed up just once. The genes are TRBV11-2 and TRBJ1-1, with D perhaps matching TRBD1 (6 bases). This CDR3 contains 14 residues. Trimming removed 2 bases from V and 2 bases from J, with 9 bases in between. Germline V gene data show CDR1 as SGHAT and CDR2 as FQNNGV. CDR3 sequence reads: CASSLTGPNTEAFF. CDR3 DNA sequence: TGTGCCAGCAGCTTAACAGGGCCCAACACTGAAGCTTTCTTT.

This chain connects TRBV7-2 to TRBJ2-3; 10 bases match TRBD2. Germline V gene sequence: CDR1 SGHTA, CDR2 FQGNSA. The CDR3 runs 16 residues. The junction had 8 bases not matched to a gene; V was cut back by 3 bases and J by 5 bases. The CDR3 DNA reads as TGTGCCAGCAGCTTTACTAGCGGGGCGGGTGGAGATACGCAGTATTTT. Encoded protein: CASSFTSGAGGDTQYF.

The J gene is TRBJ2-7, the V gene TRBV6-5, with 7 bases lining up with TRBD1. Looked up from germline, CDR1 is MNHEY and CDR2 is SVGAGI. V was pared by 6 bases and J by 6 bases, with 5 bases of the junction left unmatched. The CDR3 is 12 amino acids. The CDR3 spells CASRRYRGEQYF. CDR3 DNA: TGTGCCAGCAGACGATACAGGGGCGAGCAGTACTTC.

This clone was seen once. V is TRBV6-1 and J is TRBJ1-6, with D perhaps matching TRBD1 (6 bases). The germline V and J ends were trimmed by 5 bases and 7 bases, with 15 bases remaining between them. This CDR3 has 15 residues. The germline gives CDR1 MNHNS, CDR2 SASEGT. The CDR3 DNA reads as TGTGCCAGCAGTCCCGGGGGGCGCGGGAATTCACCCCTCCACTTT. Amino acid sequence: CASSPGGRGNSPLHF.

The rearrangement uses TRBV6-1 and TRBJ1-2; D gene unclear. CDR3 length: 14 amino acids. In germline, CDR1 is MNHNS, CDR2 SASEGT. The V end lost 0 bases, the J end lost 1 base, and 6 bases lay between the germline ends. CDR3 residues: CASSEAPSNYGYTF. The DNA for the CDR3 is TGTGCCAGCAGTGAAGCCCCCAGTAACTATGGCTACACCTTC.

This chain links TRBV18 with TRBJ2-7; maybe TRBD2 (5 bases). Germline V gene lookup returns CDR1 KGHSH and CDR2 LQKENI. Trimming removed 3 bases from V and 3 bases from J, with 9 bases in between. The CDR3 covers 13 residues. The CDR3 DNA reads as TGTGCCAGCTCACCCGAGCGGAGCTACGAGCAGTACTTC. Translation: CASSPERSYEQYF. Complete variable domain (other parts from reference TRBV18 and TRBJ2-7): NAGVMQNPRHLVRRRGQEARLRCSPMKGHSHVYWYRQLPEEGLKFMVYLQKENIIDESGMPKERFSAEFPKEGPSILRIQQVVRGDSAAYFCASSPERSYEQYFGPGTRLTVT.